What follows are 27 T cell receptor beta chains derived from one specimen sequenced in a study of T cells after yellow fever vaccination. Using its own MiXCR run on the 5' RACE reads, TCRdb lists one record per CDR3 protein. This table holds 500,000 to 650,000 distinct CDR3 sequences, roughly 13% found once. This specimen consisted of PBMCs, obtained on the day of the yellow fever booster vaccination. These receptors were obtained from a man aged 25 to 40 who received the YFV17D yellow fever vaccine.

This clonotype was detected a few times. The V gene is TRBV27, the J gene TRBJ2-1; 10 positions match TRBD2. The CDR3 runs 16 residues. From germline, CDR1 is MNHEY and CDR2 SMNVEV (reference sequence). With 0 bases clipped from V and 9 bases from J, the junction kept 8 bases outside the gene matches. CDR3: CASSLSNLAGVIEQFF. The CDR3, as DNA: TGTGCCAGCAGTTTATCGAACCTAGCGGGAGTCATTGAGCAGTTCTTC.

The rearrangement joins TRBV20-1 to TRBJ1-2, with D uncertain. The V gene's germline CDR1 is DFQATT and CDR2 SNEGSKA (reference sequence). The germline V and J ends were trimmed by 6 bases and 7 bases, with 12 bases remaining between them. CDR3 length: 11 residues. CDR3 DNA: TGCAGTGCCCTGGCTGTCACTGGCTACACCTTC. As protein: CSALAVTGYTF.

This rearrangement joins TRBV20-1 to TRBJ2-1; 9 bases map to TRBD2. Germline values: CDR1 DFQATT, CDR2 SNEGSKA (reference sequence). Trimming took 5 bases from V and 7 from J; bases not matched to a gene: 12. CDR3 length: 15 amino acids. The CDR3 here is CSAPSAGGPKNEQFF. The CDR3, as DNA: TGCAGTGCTCCCTCTGCGGGAGGGCCGAAAAATGAGCAGTTCTTC.

This clonotype turned up a few times. The J gene is TRBJ1-5, the V gene TRBV6-4; weak D call: TRBD1 (5 bases). The V end was cut by 2 bases, the J end by 4 bases, with 12 bases between. The CDR3 sequence is 15 residues long. Germline CDR1 and CDR2: MRHNA and SNTAGT. CDR3 coding DNA: TGTGCCAGCAGTGACCTCTCTGCAGGGAATCAGCCCCAGCATTTT. Translated, it gives CASSDLSAGNQPQHF.

J is TRBJ2-3 and V is TRBV4-3; unclear D gene. In germline, CDR1 is LGHNA, CDR2 YSLEER. V lost 4 bases to trimming and J lost 5 bases, with 13 bases between them. This CDR3 is 14 amino acids long. CDR3 residues: CASSLTRSRDTQYF. In DNA form, the CDR3 reads TGCGCCAGCAGCCTCACAAGGAGCCGAGATACGCAGTATTTT.

The chain has TRBV3-1 and TRBJ1-4; 7 nucleotides align to TRBD1. Germline V gene data show CDR1 as LGHDT and CDR2 as YNNKEL (reference sequence). The V and J ends lost 4 bases and 4 bases, in that order; junction bases with no gene match: 6. The CDR3 consists of 15 residues. The chain's CDR3 is CASSRSGTVNEKLFF. In DNA, the CDR3 is TGTGCCAGCAGCCGCTCCGGGACAGTTAATGAAAAACTGTTTTTT.

This chain links TRBV7-9 with TRBJ2-5; the D is unclear. CDR3 size: 14 residues. V lost 4 bases and J lost 4, with 13 bases in between. From germline, CDR1 is SEHNR and CDR2 FQNEAQ (reference sequence). DNA for the CDR3: TGTGCCAGCAGCTCGATACGTTCCCGAGAGACCCAGTACTTC. Amino acid sequence: CASSSIRSRETQYF.

V is TRBV5-4 and J is TRBJ2-7; 12 bases align to TRBD1. The V gene's germline CDR1 is SGHNT and CDR2 YYREEE (reference sequence). The trim removed 4 bases at V and 9 bases at J, leaving 8 bases unmatched. CDR3 length: 14 residues. The CDR3 DNA sequence: TGTGCCAGCAGCAGAGCCGGGACAGGGGGCGTGCAGTACTTC. It is translated as CASSRAGTGGVQYF.

The J gene is TRBJ2-7, the V gene TRBV20-1, with D uncertain. Germline V gene lookup returns CDR1 DFQATT and CDR2 SNEGSKA (reference sequence). Trimming removed 3 bases from V and 3 bases from J, with 6 bases in between. The CDR3 contains 11 residues. Here the CDR3 DNA reads TGCAGTGCTAGCGGTATCTACGAGCAGTACTTC. It codes for CSASGIYEQYF.

V usage is TRBV11-2 and J usage is TRBJ2-7, with a weak D call TRBD2 (6 bases). The CDR3 totals 14 residues. In germline, CDR1 is SGHAT, CDR2 FQNNGV. V lost 6 bases to trimming and J lost 2 bases, with 14 bases between them. CDR3 amino acids: CASRWGAGTYEQYF. The CDR3 DNA follows: TGTGCCAGCAGGTGGGGAGCGGGTACCTACGAGCAGTACTTC.

V gene TRBV12-3 or TRBV12-4 combines with J gene TRBJ2-7; 9 nucleotides match TRBD1. With V trimmed by 5 bases and J by 5 bases, 4 bases remained unmatched. This CDR3 spans 13 amino acids. The CDR3 reads CASSGQGIHEQYF. Here the CDR3 DNA reads TGTGCCAGCAGTGGACAGGGGATCCACGAGCAGTACTTC.

Only a few counts were recorded for this clonotype. The chain is built from TRBV6-5 and TRBJ2-1, with 7 bases identical to TRBD2. V lost 3 bases and J lost 7; bases outside the gene matches: 9. The CDR3 spans 15 residues. Germline CDR1 and CDR2: MNHEY and SVGAGI. CDR3: CASSYSVAGQNEQFF. CDR3 nucleotides: TGTGCCAGCAGTTATTCAGTAGCGGGCCAGAATGAGCAGTTCTTC.

The gene calls are TRBV7-2 and TRBJ2-1, with D maybe TRBD2 (6 bases). CDR1 and CDR2 from the germline V gene are SGHTA and FQGNSA. This CDR3 is built from 11 residues. With 3 bases removed from V and 13 bases from J, the gap between germline ends came to 10 bases. CDR3 in DNA: TGTGCCAGCAGCTTCCAGGGAGGTCAGTTCTTC. Protein sequence: CASSFQGGQFF. Filled out from reference TRBV7-2 and TRBJ2-1, the complete variable domain reads GAGVSQSPSNKVTEKGKDVELRCDPISGHTALYWYRQSLGQGLEFLIYFQGNSAPDKSGLPSDRFSAERTGGSVSTLTIQRTQQEDSAVYLCASSFQGGQFFGPGTRLTVL.

The J gene is TRBJ2-2, the V gene TRBV5-6; TRBD2 agrees at 9 bases. The CDR3 sequence is 15 residues long. V shed 7 bases, J shed 9 bases, and the junction held 13 bases outside the gene matches. The germline gives CDR1 SGHDT, CDR2 YYEEEE. The CDR3 region is CASASLGLAMRELFF. The CDR3 DNA is TGTGCCAGCGCATCCTTGGGACTAGCCATGAGGGAGCTGTTTTTT.

Remarks on this clonotype: The CDR3 end shows no conserved phenylalanine or tryptophan, and so a read error is likely. This chain links TRBV20-1 with TRBJ2-5, with a tentative D call TRBD2 (5 bases). Looked up from germline, CDR1 is DFQATT and CDR2 is SNEGSKA (reference sequence). Trimming removed 0 bases from V and 0 bases from J, with 11 bases in between. CDR3 size: 15 residues. In DNA form, the CDR3 reads TGCAGTGCTAGAGATGTGAGGAGGTACCAAGAGACCCAGTACTAC. Translation: CSARDVRRYQETQYY.

This clonotype was counted at least ten times. The CDR3 bases are TGCAGTGCTATCAGTCCAGGGGGGGGGCAAGAGACCCAGTACTTC. This encodes CSAISPGGGQETQYF. The genes are TRBV20-1 and TRBJ2-5; D may correspond to TRBD1 or TRBD2 (7 bases each). With 4 bases removed from V and 2 bases from J, the gap between germline ends came to 17 bases. The CDR3 has 15 amino acids. The germline gives CDR1 DFQATT, CDR2 SNEGSKA (reference sequence).

This chain joins TRBV6-1 and TRBJ1-6; D unclear. Trimming removed 6 bases from V and 14 bases from J, with 17 bases in between. The CDR3 sequence is 13 residues long. Germline V lookup: CDR1 MNHNS, CDR2 SASEGT. The CDR3: CASSQRPSSSLHF. The CDR3 coding sequence is TGTGCCAGCAGCCAGCGCCCCTCATCCTCCCTCCACTTT.

In this sample, this clonotype turned up a few times. The chain uses TRBV7-2 and TRBJ2-7; the D gene is possibly TRBD1 (5 bases). The CDR3 has 12 amino acids. Trimming pared 5 bases from V and 2 bases from J, leaving 7 bases between. The germline CDR1 and CDR2 sequences are SGHTA and FQGNSA. The chain's CDR3 is CASSRQPYEQYF. The CDR3 DNA sequence: TGTGCCAGCAGCCGACAGCCCTACGAGCAGTACTTC.

This clonotype was seen only a few times. This chain links TRBV14 with TRBJ2-2; D is unresolved. CDR1 and CDR2 (germline): SGHDN, FVKESK. The CDR3 has 14 residues. The V end lost 4 bases, the J end lost 4 bases, and 10 bases lay between the germline ends. The CDR3 DNA reads TGTGCCAGCAGCCGCGGCGTCAGCACCGGGGAGCTGTTTTTT. Protein sequence: CASSRGVSTGELFF.

The genes are TRBV7-9 and TRBJ2-7, with 9 bases lining up with TRBD1. Trimming cost V 6 bases and J 8 bases; bases outside gene matches: 8. Germline V gene sequence: CDR1 SEHNR, CDR2 FQNEAQ (reference sequence). This CDR3 has 13 residues. The CDR3 DNA reads as TGTGCCAGCAGTAAACAGGGGGCCTGCCAGCAGTACTTC. As protein: CASSKQGACQQYF. Filled out from reference TRBV7-9 and TRBJ2-7, the complete variable domain reads DTGVSQNPRHKITKRGQNVTFRCDPISEHNRLYWYRQTLGQGPEFLTYFQNEAQLEKSRLLSDRFSAERPKGSFSTLEIQRTEQGDSAMYLCASSKQGACQQYFGPGTRLTVT.

This clonotype was picked up many times. The chain employs TRBV28 and TRBJ2-1; 7 bases are shared with TRBD2. The junction had 10 bases not matched to a gene; V was cut back by 8 bases and J by 6 bases. From germline, CDR1 is MDHEN and CDR2 SYDVKM. The CDR3 runs to 14 residues. CDR3 residues: CASYGGGEINEQFF. CDR3 sequence (DNA): TGTGCCAGCTATGGGGGGGGAGAGATCAATGAGCAGTTCTTC.

This clonotype showed up many times. The chain links TRBV6-2 or TRBV6-3 to TRBJ2-2; TRBD2 agrees at 9 bases. The trim removed 6 bases at V and 1 base at J, leaving 6 bases unmatched. Per germline, CDR1 MNHEY and CDR2 SVGEGT. The CDR3 totals 16 residues. As DNA, the CDR3 is TGTGCCAGCAGGACCGGGCGGGAGGGGAACACCGGGGAGCTGTTTTTT. The encoded protein is CASRTGREGNTGELFF.

The V gene is TRBV7-9, the J gene TRBJ2-1, with 9 positions matching TRBD2. V shed 5 bases, J shed 4 bases, and the junction held 9 bases outside the gene matches. This CDR3 has 16 amino acids. Germline CDR1 SEHNR, CDR2 FQNEAQ (reference sequence). The CDR3 DNA reads as TGTGCCAGCAGCATCCTGACTAGCGGAGCTTACAATGAGCAGTTCTTC. Its translation is CASSILTSGAYNEQFF. Complete variable domain (other parts from reference TRBV7-9 and TRBJ2-1): DTGVSQNPRHKITKRGQNVTFRCDPISEHNRLYWYRQTLGQGPEFLTYFQNEAQLEKSRLLSDRFSAERPKGSFSTLEIQRTEQGDSAMYLCASSILTSGAYNEQFFGPGTRLTVL.

V is TRBV6-1 and J is TRBJ2-5, with D perhaps TRBD1 or TRBD2 (6 bases each). Trimming removed 6 bases at V and 5 bases at J, with 19 bases between. Germline CDR1 MNHNS, CDR2 SASEGT. This CDR3 has 15 residues. This chain's CDR3 is CASSIFDGGGETQYF. The CDR3 coding sequence is TGTGCCAGCAGCATTTTCGACGGAGGGGGGGAGACCCAGTACTTC.

The chain is built from TRBV10-3 and TRBJ1-1; a weak D match, TRBD1 (5 bases). The CDR3 is 14 residues long. From germline, CDR1 is ENHRY and CDR2 SYGVKD. V was trimmed by 10 bases and J by 4 bases, leaving 19 bases between them. The CDR3 region has the DNA TGTGCCACTCGAAGGGGAGACATGACCACTGAAGCTTTCTTT. Protein sequence: CATRRGDMTTEAFF.

This clonotype was seen only a few times. The chain is built from TRBV7-2 and TRBJ2-1; the match to TRBD2 covers 11 bases. Per germline, CDR1 SGHTA and CDR2 FQGNSA. The V gene end was trimmed by 1 base and the J gene end by 9 bases; junction bases not matched to a gene: 8. This CDR3 spans 16 amino acids. The CDR3 DNA reads as TGTGCCAGCAGCTTAGAGGGTCTAGCGGGAGGTGTTGAGCAGTTCTTC. Residues: CASSLEGLAGGVEQFF.

The table lists this clonotype with a few counts. This chain connects TRBV29-1 to TRBJ2-1, with TRBD2 matching over 10 bases. CDR3 length: 16 amino acids. CDR1 is SQVTM and CDR2 is ANQGSEA in the germline V gene. With V trimmed by 6 bases and J by 0 bases, 8 bases remained unmatched. This CDR3 is CSVGTSASRSYNEQFF. Written as DNA, the CDR3 is TGCAGCGTAGGGACTAGCGCATCACGCTCCTACAATGAGCAGTTCTTC.